A selection of T cell receptor beta chains follows, all from one sample in a study of cytomegalovirus exposure and HLA in healthy donors. TCRdb's table, derived via immunoSEQ multiplex PCR, lists solely in-frame clones and lacks some. This sample has some 150,000 clones; roughly 80% occur once, and the top ten carry around 4%. Sequencing was performed on PBMCs. The receptors were sampled from a man between 35 and 55 years old in good health and CMV-seronegative. Each CDR3 is given with its conserved first and last residue. Fields, in order: J gene, V gene, D gene, clone size, CDR3 protein, CDR3 DNA. A D gene is named only where the DNA matches it firmly. For some rows the clone size is stated as once, few or many, or as a class when expanded; others skip it.

j_gene: TRBJ2-7; v_gene: TRBV11-2; d_gene: NA; abundance: NA; CDR3aa: CASSLALGQIYEQYF; CDR3nt: TGTGCCAGCAGCTTAGCGCTAGGACAGATCTACGAGCAGTACTTC
j_gene: TRBJ2-7; v_gene: TRBV2; d_gene: TRBD1; abundance: NA; CDR3aa: CASKVGTGDFYEQYF; CDR3nt: TGTGCCAGCAAGGTTGGGACAGGGGACTTCTACGAGCAGTACTTC
j_gene: TRBJ1-3; v_gene: TRBV29-1; d_gene: NA; abundance: NA; CDR3aa: CSGAGAGSGNTIYF; CDR3nt: TGCAGTGGAGCGGGAGCAGGGTCTGGAAACACCATATATTTT
j_gene: TRBJ1-5; v_gene: TRBV4-2; d_gene: NA; abundance: NA; CDR3aa: CASSRQRDVQPQHF; CDR3nt: TGTGCCAGCAGCCGGCAGCGAGATGTTCAGCCCCAGCATTTT
j_gene: TRBJ2-7; v_gene: TRBV6-5; d_gene: NA; abundance: NA; CDR3aa: CASSPTRMTYEQYF; CDR3nt: TGTGCCAGCAGTCCTACCCGAATGACCTACGAGCAGTACTTC
j_gene: TRBJ2-2; v_gene: TRBV7-9; d_gene: TRBD1; abundance: NA; CDR3aa: CASSWTGTLAGELFF; CDR3nt: TGTGCCAGCAGCTGGACAGGGACTCTTGCCGGGGAGCTGTTTTTT
j_gene: TRBJ1-1; v_gene: TRBV30; d_gene: TRBD1; abundance: NA; CDR3aa: CAWSEDRVIVPTEAFF; CDR3nt: TGTGCCTGGAGCGAGGACAGGGTGATAGTACCCACTGAAGCTTTCTTT
j_gene: TRBJ2-5; v_gene: TRBV4-3; d_gene: TRBD2; abundance: NA; CDR3aa: CASSQDRGGGGEQYF; CDR3nt: TGCGCCAGCAGCCAAGATCGGGGGGGCGGAGGGGAGCAGTACTTC
j_gene: TRBJ2-2; v_gene: TRBV7-2; d_gene: TRBD2; abundance: NA; CDR3aa: CASSLVWGSGDAGELFF; CDR3nt: TGTGCCAGCAGCTTAGTTTGGGGTAGCGGGGATGCCGGGGAGCTGTTTTTT
j_gene: TRBJ1-2; v_gene: TRBV19; d_gene: TRBD1; abundance: NA; CDR3aa: CASSSQGGYGYTF; CDR3nt: TGTGCCAGTAGTTCACAGGGGGGCTATGGCTACACCTTC
j_gene: TRBJ2-5; v_gene: TRBV11-3; d_gene: NA; abundance: NA; CDR3aa: CASSAEGRETQYF; CDR3nt: TGTGCCAGCAGCGCGGAGGGAAGAGAGACCCAGTACTTC
j_gene: TRBJ1-4; v_gene: TRBV10-3; d_gene: NA; abundance: few; CDR3aa: CAISDHSSVTNEKLFF; CDR3nt: TGTGCCATCAGTGACCATAGCAGTGTAACTAATGAAAAACTGTTTTTT
j_gene: TRBJ2-7; v_gene: TRBV10-3; d_gene: NA; abundance: NA; CDR3aa: CAIGGLYEQYF; CDR3nt: TGTGCCATCGGGGGCTTGTACGAGCAGTACTTC
j_gene: TRBJ2-5; v_gene: TRBV5-1; d_gene: NA; abundance: NA; CDR3aa: CASSLAVRGRDQYF; CDR3nt: TGCGCCAGCAGCTTGGCCGTCAGGGGAAGAGACCAGTACTTC
j_gene: TRBJ2-5; v_gene: TRBV14; d_gene: NA; abundance: NA; CDR3aa: CASSQDFQGNQQETQYF; CDR3nt: TGTGCCAGCAGCCAAGATTTCCAGGGAAATCAACAAGAGACCCAGTACTTC
j_gene: TRBJ2-7; v_gene: TRBV27; d_gene: TRBD1; abundance: NA; CDR3aa: CASSSLGQGYTYEQYF; CDR3nt: TGTGCCAGCAGTTCTTTGGGACAGGGGTACACCTACGAGCAGTACTTC
j_gene: TRBJ1-3; v_gene: TRBV6-1; d_gene: NA; abundance: NA; CDR3aa: CASSEGQALSGNTIYF; CDR3nt: TGTGCCAGCAGTGAAGGGCAGGCGCTCTCTGGAAACACCATATATTTT
j_gene: TRBJ1-1; v_gene: TRBV11-2; d_gene: NA; abundance: NA; CDR3aa: CASSLDLPGGDTEAFF; CDR3nt: TGTGCCAGCAGCTTAGACCTCCCTGGGGGGGACACTGAAGCTTTCTTT
j_gene: TRBJ2-1; v_gene: TRBV7-2; d_gene: TRBD2; abundance: NA; CDR3aa: CASSLGRGGHNEQFF; CDR3nt: TGTGCCAGCAGCTTAGGGCGGGGGGGCCACAATGAGCAGTTCTTC
j_gene: TRBJ2-5; v_gene: TRBV6-1; d_gene: NA; abundance: NA; CDR3aa: CASSDVVRGETQYF; CDR3nt: TGTGCCAGCAGCGACGTTGTGCGGGGCGAGACCCAGTACTTC
j_gene: TRBJ1-2; v_gene: TRBV7-6; d_gene: NA; abundance: NA; CDR3aa: CASSLMEGNGYTF; CDR3nt: TGTGCCAGCAGCTTAATGGAGGGCAATGGCTACACCTTC
j_gene: TRBJ1-6; v_gene: TRBV7-9; d_gene: TRBD1; abundance: NA; CDR3aa: CASSLTGAINSPLHF; CDR3nt: TGTGCCAGCAGCTTGACAGGGGCCATAAATTCACCCCTCCACTTT
j_gene: TRBJ2-7; v_gene: TRBV13; d_gene: TRBD1; abundance: NA; CDR3aa: CASSTRTGINEQYF; CDR3nt: TGTGCCAGCAGCACCCGGACAGGGATAAACGAGCAGTACTTC
j_gene: TRBJ2-7; v_gene: TRBV5-6; d_gene: TRBD2; abundance: NA; CDR3aa: CASSLAGLAGYEQYF; CDR3nt: TGTGCCAGCAGCTTGGCCGGACTAGCGGGTTACGAGCAGTACTTC
j_gene: TRBJ2-7; v_gene: TRBV7-2; d_gene: NA; abundance: few; CDR3aa: CASSLSVTSYEQYF; CDR3nt: TGTGCCAGCAGCCTAAGCGTGACCTCCTACGAGCAGTACTTC
j_gene: TRBJ2-7; v_gene: TRBV5-6; d_gene: NA; abundance: NA; CDR3aa: CASSLAGTYEQYF; CDR3nt: TGTGCCAGCAGCTTGGCAGGAACCTACGAGCAGTACTTC
j_gene: TRBJ2-1; v_gene: TRBV10-3; d_gene: TRBD2; abundance: NA; CDR3aa: CAISQGTSGGSNEQFF; CDR3nt: TGTGCCATCAGTCAGGGGACTAGCGGGGGGAGCAATGAGCAGTTCTTC
j_gene: TRBJ2-7; v_gene: TRBV19; d_gene: NA; abundance: NA; CDR3aa: CASSMGLSSSEQYF; CDR3nt: TGTGCCAGTAGTATGGGCCTTTCGTCTTCCGAGCAGTACTTC
j_gene: TRBJ2-5; v_gene: TRBV7-9; d_gene: TRBD1; abundance: NA; CDR3aa: CASSNRQGRQETQYF; CDR3nt: TGTGCCAGCAGCAACCGACAGGGAAGGCAAGAGACCCAGTACTTC
j_gene: TRBJ1-1; v_gene: TRBV5-1; d_gene: NA; abundance: NA; CDR3aa: CASSLSGGVTEAFF; CDR3nt: TGCGCCAGCAGCTTAAGTGGCGGGGTCACTGAAGCTTTCTTT
j_gene: TRBJ2-7; v_gene: TRBV6-6; d_gene: NA; abundance: few; CDR3aa: CASHLRGASEQYF; CDR3nt: TGTGCCAGCCATCTACGGGGGGCGTCTGAGCAGTACTTC
j_gene: TRBJ1-2; v_gene: TRBV27; d_gene: TRBD1; abundance: NA; CDR3aa: CASSLSNGDRGSNYGYTF; CDR3nt: TGTGCCAGCAGTTTATCGAACGGGGACAGGGGATCTAACTATGGCTACACCTTC
j_gene: TRBJ1-4; v_gene: TRBV6-6; d_gene: TRBD1; abundance: few; CDR3aa: CASRGQGSGEKLFF; CDR3nt: TGTGCCAGCAGGGGACAGGGGTCGGGTGAAAAACTGTTTTTT
j_gene: TRBJ2-1; v_gene: TRBV2; d_gene: TRBD2; abundance: NA; CDR3aa: CASTWTSGGSYNEQFF; CDR3nt: TGTGCCAGCACTTGGACTAGCGGGGGGTCCTACAATGAGCAGTTCTTC
j_gene: TRBJ2-1; v_gene: TRBV7-9; d_gene: TRBD1; abundance: NA; CDR3aa: CASSAQGALNEQFF; CDR3nt: TGTGCCAGCAGCGCTCAGGGGGCCCTCAATGAGCAGTTCTTC
j_gene: TRBJ1-2; v_gene: TRBV28; d_gene: NA; abundance: once; CDR3aa: CASRSTGINYGYTF; CDR3nt: TGTGCCAGCCGGTCAACAGGGATCAACTATGGCTACACCTTC
j_gene: TRBJ2-7; v_gene: TRBV5-1; d_gene: TRBD2; abundance: NA; CDR3aa: CASSSGGGGAIYEQYF; CDR3nt: TGCGCCAGCAGCTCCGGGGGCGGGGGGGCCATCTACGAGCAGTACTTC
j_gene: TRBJ2-3; v_gene: TRBV27; d_gene: TRBD2; abundance: few; CDR3aa: CASSLAPAGGTDTQYF; CDR3nt: TGTGCCAGCAGTTTAGCTCCAGCGGGGGGCACAGATACGCAGTATTTT
j_gene: TRBJ2-7; v_gene: TRBV6-6; d_gene: NA; abundance: NA; CDR3aa: CASSPATSSYEQYF; CDR3nt: TGTGCCAGCAGTCCGGCGACTAGCTCCTACGAGCAGTACTTC
j_gene: TRBJ1-4; v_gene: TRBV18; d_gene: TRBD1; abundance: NA; CDR3aa: CASSPGQGHEKLFF; CDR3nt: TGTGCCAGCTCACCGGGACAGGGTCATGAAAAACTGTTTTTT
j_gene: TRBJ1-1; v_gene: TRBV5-1; d_gene: NA; abundance: few; CDR3aa: CASREGTEAFF; CDR3nt: TGCGCCAGCAGAGAGGGGACAGAAGCTTTCTTT
j_gene: TRBJ2-3; v_gene: TRBV19; d_gene: NA; abundance: NA; CDR3aa: CASSIVGASTDTQYF; CDR3nt: TGTGCCAGTAGTATAGTTGGGGCTAGCACAGATACGCAGTATTTT
j_gene: TRBJ2-1; v_gene: TRBV7-2; d_gene: TRBD1; abundance: NA; CDR3aa: CASSLGQGYNEQFF; CDR3nt: TGTGCCAGCAGCTTGGGACAGGGATACAATGAGCAGTTCTTC
j_gene: TRBJ2-1; v_gene: TRBV29-1; d_gene: TRBD2; abundance: few; CDR3aa: CSVEDDGLAVTNEQFF; CDR3nt: TGCAGCGTTGAAGACGATGGACTAGCGGTTACCAATGAGCAGTTCTTC
j_gene: TRBJ1-1; v_gene: TRBV11-2; d_gene: NA; abundance: once; CDR3aa: CASSSGQLSGAFF; CDR3nt: TGTGCCAGCAGCTCCGGACAACTTTCAGGAGCTTTCTTT
j_gene: TRBJ2-3; v_gene: TRBV9; d_gene: TRBD2; abundance: NA; CDR3aa: CASSASGGYEDTQYF; CDR3nt: TGTGCCAGCAGCGCCAGCGGGGGGTATGAAGATACGCAGTATTTT
j_gene: TRBJ2-7; v_gene: TRBV2; d_gene: NA; abundance: NA; CDR3aa: CASTEGGAGLYEQYF; CDR3nt: TGTGCCAGCACCGAAGGGGGGGCAGGCCTCTACGAGCAGTACTTC
j_gene: TRBJ2-5; v_gene: TRBV18; d_gene: NA; abundance: NA; CDR3aa: CASSVLRAQTQYF; CDR3nt: TGTGCCAGCTCAGTTTTGAGGGCTCAGACCCAGTACTTC
j_gene: TRBJ2-1; v_gene: TRBV28; d_gene: NA; abundance: NA; CDR3aa: CASSLIVHNEQFF; CDR3nt: TGTGCCAGCAGTTTAATCGTTCACAATGAGCAGTTCTTC
j_gene: TRBJ2-7; v_gene: TRBV10-1; d_gene: NA; abundance: NA; CDR3aa: CASSESGQLGQYF; CDR3nt: TGCGCCAGCAGTGAGTCGGGACAACTCGGGCAGTACTTC
j_gene: TRBJ1-5; v_gene: TRBV27; d_gene: TRBD1; abundance: NA; CDR3aa: CASSLQGEGQPQHF; CDR3nt: TGTGCCAGCAGCTTACAGGGGGAAGGTCAGCCCCAGCATTTT
j_gene: TRBJ2-7; v_gene: TRBV6-5; d_gene: NA; abundance: NA; CDR3aa: CASSSRGLKYEQYF; CDR3nt: TGTGCTAGCAGTTCTCGGGGACTCAAGTACGAGCAGTACTTC
j_gene: TRBJ1-3; v_gene: TRBV29-1; d_gene: NA; abundance: few; CDR3aa: CSGEVDSGNTIYF; CDR3nt: TGCAGCGGGGAGGTAGACTCTGGAAACACCATATATTTT
j_gene: TRBJ1-1; v_gene: TRBV30; d_gene: NA; abundance: NA; CDR3aa: CAWTTGGDTEAFF; CDR3nt: TGTGCCTGGACGACAGGAGGAGATACTGAAGCTTTCTTT
j_gene: TRBJ1-5; v_gene: TRBV6-5; d_gene: NA; abundance: NA; CDR3aa: CASSLTRDSNQPQHF; CDR3nt: TGTGCCAGCAGTTTAACGAGGGATAGCAATCAGCCCCAGCATTTT
j_gene: TRBJ1-5; v_gene: TRBV10-3; d_gene: NA; abundance: few; CDR3aa: CAISRGDSNQPQHF; CDR3nt: TGTGCCATCAGTAGGGGTGATAGCAATCAGCCCCAGCATTTT
j_gene: TRBJ2-2; v_gene: TRBV21-1; d_gene: NA; abundance: NA; CDR3aa: CASSKGPTGYHRELFF; CDR3nt: TGTGCCAGCAGCAAAGGCCCAACAGGTTACCATAGGGAGCTGTTTTTT
j_gene: TRBJ1-3; v_gene: TRBV5-1; d_gene: TRBD1; abundance: few; CDR3aa: CASSLAGGGNTIYF; CDR3nt: TGCGCCAGCAGCTTGGCAGGGGGAGGAAACACCATATATTTT